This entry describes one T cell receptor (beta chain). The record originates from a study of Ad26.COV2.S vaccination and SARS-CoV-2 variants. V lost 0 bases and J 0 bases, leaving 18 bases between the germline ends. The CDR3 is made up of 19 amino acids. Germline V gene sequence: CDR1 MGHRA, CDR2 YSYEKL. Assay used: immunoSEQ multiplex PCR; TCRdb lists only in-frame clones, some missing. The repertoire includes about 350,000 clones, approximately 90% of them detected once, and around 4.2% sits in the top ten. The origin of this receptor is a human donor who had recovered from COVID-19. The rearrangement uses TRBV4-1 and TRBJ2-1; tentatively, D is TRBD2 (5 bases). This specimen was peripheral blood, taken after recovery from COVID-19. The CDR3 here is CASSQDGPQSGGSYNEQFF. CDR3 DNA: TGCGCCAGCAGCCAAGATGGGCCCCAGAGCGGCGGCTCCTACAATGAGCAGTTCTTC.